This entry describes one T cell receptor (beta chain). Germline CDR1 SGHRS, CDR2 YFSETQ. The trim removed 2 bases at V and 4 bases at J, leaving 2 bases unmatched. This CDR3 contains 16 residues. The sample belongs to a study of memory CD8 T cells in hepatitis C reinfection. On the study more broadly: Reinfection meant HCV RNA positivity after two negatives ≥60 days apart. Between 55 and 20 weeks before reinfection detection, pre-reinfection samples were drawn.

Time point defined: pre-reinfection, 55 to 20 weeks before reinfection detection. No in vitro expansion preceded TCR sequencing of the sorted cells. TCRdb's table, derived via immunoSEQ multiplex PCR, lists solely in-frame clones and lacks some. The data contain under 60,000 clones, roughly 91% of them singletons. This chain uses TRBV5-1 with TRBJ2-3, with TRBD2 matching 15 bases. The sequence was collected from a man younger than 30 with hepatitis C virus infection. Sequenced sample: naive CD8+ T cells sorted from blood. The CDR3 loop reads CASSFGLAGGSDTQYF. CDR3 in DNA: TGCGCCAGCAGCTTCGGACTAGCGGGGGGGTCAGATACGCAGTATTTT.